A single sample is the source of the 29 T cell receptor beta chains below, sequenced in a study of blood T cells in healthy people across ages. A second PCR of roughly 7 to 11 cycles used a sample-barcoded 5' primer and a J-beta primer mix. MiXCR, run by TCRdb on the 5' RACE reads, gives a single entry per CDR3 protein. The sample lists 700,000 to 850,000 distinct CDR3 sequences; 53% were seen once. What was sequenced was blood. The receptors shown here come from a man at least 80 years old in good health.

The rearrangement links TRBV3-1 to TRBJ2-7; 11 bases match TRBD1. The CDR3 spans 15 residues. In germline, CDR1 is LGHDT, CDR2 YNNKEL (reference sequence). J was trimmed by 7 bases and V by 2 bases; bases with no gene match: 7. Written as DNA, the CDR3 is TGTGCCAGCAGCCAATACTGGACAGGGGGCGGGGAGCAGTACTTC. This sequence encodes CASSQYWTGGGEQYF.

The chain recombines TRBV6-5 with TRBJ1-1; TRBD1 matches 9 bases. Germline assignment: CDR1 MNHEY and CDR2 SVGAGI. This CDR3 is 13 amino acids long. V lost 5 bases to trimming and J lost 7 bases; unmatched junction nucleotides: 5. The CDR3, as DNA: TGTGCCAGCAGTGGACAGACAGGGGGTGAAGCTTTCTTT. The encoded protein is CASSGQTGGEAFF.

In DNA form, the CDR3 reads TGTGCCAGCAGGACCACAGATTCACCCCTCCACTTT. It codes for CASRTTDSPLHF. The chain links TRBV6-1 to TRBJ1-6; D unresolved. Germline CDR1 is MNHNS and CDR2 is SASEGT. Trimming pared 6 bases from V and 8 bases from J, leaving 8 bases between. The CDR3 has 12 residues.

The rearrangement joins TRBV3-1 to TRBJ1-1; TRBD1 is a possible D gene (6 bases). The germline V gene has CDR1 LGHDT and CDR2 YNNKEL (reference sequence). The CDR3 has 15 residues. Trimming removed 2 bases at V and 4 bases at J, with 14 bases between. For the CDR3, the DNA is TGTGCCAGCAGCCAATTTACAGGGTGGGGCACTGAAGCTTTCTTT. Translation gives CASSQFTGWGTEAFF.

This clonotype came up a few times. The chain links TRBV27 to TRBJ2-1; D gene ambiguous. Trimming took off 5 bases at V and 1 base at J, with 15 bases between the two ends. Looked up from germline, CDR1 is MNHEY and CDR2 is SMNVEV (reference sequence). The CDR3 sequence is 16 residues long. The CDR3 sequence: CASSPRVAVSYNEQFF. The CDR3 DNA reads TGTGCCAGCAGTCCCCGCGTCGCGGTATCCTACAATGAGCAGTTCTTC.

The chain recombines TRBV5-5 with TRBJ2-1; TRBD1 matches at 8 bases. V lost 4 bases, J lost 2 bases, and 8 bases stayed unmatched. The CDR3 is 16 amino acids. Germline values: CDR1 SGHKS, CDR2 YYEKEE (reference sequence). The CDR3 coding sequence is TGTGCCAGCAGCATACGGACAGGGATAACCTACAATGAGCAGTTCTTC. Its protein product is CASSIRTGITYNEQFF.

This clonotype was detected many times. The J gene is TRBJ2-1, the V gene TRBV12-3 or TRBV12-4; 9 bases line up with TRBD1. The CDR3 extends over 16 amino acids. The J segment lost 7 bases and the V segment lost 5 bases, leaving 12 bases of the junction unmatched. The chain's CDR3 is CASSGPGQGIWNEQFF. CDR3 DNA sequence: TGTGCCAGCAGTGGCCCGGGACAGGGAATATGGAATGAGCAGTTCTTC.

The chain couples TRBV28 to TRBJ2-2, with D unresolved. V gave up 6 bases and J gave up 0 bases, with 17 bases separating them. Per germline, CDR1 MDHEN and CDR2 SYDVKM. CDR3 length equals 17 residues. The CDR3: CASSSPSIFTNTGELFF. CDR3 nucleotides: TGTGCCAGCAGCTCTCCCTCCATATTCACGAACACCGGGGAGCTGTTTTTT.

The chain joins TRBV7-3 to TRBJ2-3; weak D call: TRBD1 (5 bases). The V and J ends lost 5 bases and 0 bases respectively, with 12 bases between them. The CDR3 is 15 residues long. Germline V CDR1 and CDR2: SGHTA, FQGTGA. The CDR3 DNA follows: TGTGCCAGCAGCAAAGGGGCGTTTAGCACAGATACGCAGTATTTT. As protein: CASSKGAFSTDTQYF.

This sequence joins TRBV5-1 and TRBJ2-5; D is unclear. Gene TRBJ2-7 matches the end of the DNA better, so the J call may be wrong. Looked up from germline, CDR1 is SGHRS and CDR2 is YFSETQ. This CDR3 has 13 residues. The CDR3 here is CASSADGSGEQYF. The CDR3 DNA sequence: TGCGCCAGCAGCGCGGATGGGTCAGGCGAGCAGTACTTC.

In nucleotides, the CDR3 is TGTGCCAGCAAACCCCGCGGGGTCTACAATGAGCAGTTCTTC. It specifies CASKPRGVYNEQFF. The chain employs TRBV3-1 and TRBJ2-1; possibly TRBD2 for D (6 bases). Looked up from germline, CDR1 is LGHDT and CDR2 is YNNKEL (reference sequence). CDR3 size: 14 residues. The germline V and J ends were trimmed by 7 bases and 3 bases, with 13 bases remaining between them.

The rearrangement uses TRBV5-1 and TRBJ2-5; D gene unclear. The DNA matches TRBJ2-7 better at its end, which makes the J call doubtful. The CDR3 contains 14 residues. The germline V gene encodes CDR1 SGHRS and CDR2 YFSETQ. In DNA form, the CDR3 reads TGCGCCAGCAGCTTGGGGCCTAGAGATTACGAGCAGTACTTC. Translating gives CASSLGPRDYEQYF.

The rearrangement uses TRBV5-1 and TRBJ2-7; D perhaps matches TRBD1 (6 bases). Trimming cost V 0 bases and J 1 base, with 14 bases left between them. Germline-derived CDR1 and CDR2 are SGHRS and YFSETQ. This CDR3 has 16 residues. The CDR3 DNA sequence: TGCGCCAGCAGCTTGGCCAGGGGAGTTGGTTCCTACGAGCAGTACTTC. The encoded protein is CASSLARGVGSYEQYF.

The chain carries TRBV12-3 or TRBV12-4 and TRBJ1-2; 9 nucleotides line up with TRBD1. With V trimmed by 2 bases and J by 4 bases, 8 bases remained unmatched. The CDR3 covers 16 residues. Written as DNA, the CDR3 is TGTGCCAGCAGTTTATGGGACAGGGCGCGATCCTATGGCTACACCTTC. Protein: CASSLWDRARSYGYTF.

The rearrangement links TRBV29-1 to TRBJ2-5; D is ambiguous. The CDR3 has 10 residues. Germline lookup yields CDR1 SQVTM and CDR2 ANQGSEA. Trimming removed 4 bases at V and 11 bases at J, with 11 bases between. The CDR3 loop is CSVGHNEQYF. In DNA form, the CDR3 reads TGCAGCGTTGGACACAATGAGCAGTACTTC.

The genes are TRBV7-2 and TRBJ2-5; TRBD2 is a possible D gene (7 bases). CDR1 is SGHTA and CDR2 is FQGNSA in the germline V gene. Trimming cost V 3 bases and J 5 bases, with 16 bases left between them. The CDR3 consists of 15 residues. CDR3 protein: CASSFAGASGETQYF. The CDR3 DNA reads TGTGCCAGCAGCTTTGCGGGGGCTTCGGGGGAGACCCAGTACTTC.

The chain joins TRBV5-1 to TRBJ2-1; 16 bases map to TRBD2. CDR3 length: 18 residues. V lost 0 bases and J lost 7; bases outside the gene matches: 7. CDR1 SGHRS and CDR2 YFSETQ come from the germline V gene. CDR3 protein: CASSLAGTSGRVWNEQFF. The DNA of the CDR3 is TGCGCCAGCAGCTTGGCTGGGACTAGCGGGAGGGTATGGAATGAGCAGTTCTTC.

The V gene is TRBV6-2 or TRBV6-3, the J gene TRBJ2-4; D uncertain. The CDR3 has 13 amino acids. Germline V lookup: CDR1 MNHEY, CDR2 SVGEGT. V was trimmed by 5 bases and J by 0 bases, leaving 5 bases between them. CDR3 bases: TGTGCCAGCAGTGCAGCAGCCAAAAACATTCAGTACTTC. Translation: CASSAAAKNIQYF.

V is TRBV29-1 and J is TRBJ1-5; possible D gene TRBD1, 6 bases. The CDR3 totals 12 residues. Trimming cost V 5 bases and J 7 bases, with 12 bases left between them. In germline, CDR1 is SQVTM, CDR2 ANQGSEA. The CDR3 loop reads CSVQQGEQPQHF. CDR3 nucleotides: TGCAGCGTTCAACAGGGAGAACAGCCCCAGCATTTT.

The chain links TRBV24-1 to TRBJ1-5; 7 positions agree with TRBD1. Germline V lookup: CDR1 KGHDR, CDR2 SFDVKD. V dropped 4 bases and J dropped 4; count of bases not matched to a gene: 6. This CDR3 is built from 15 residues. CDR3 sequence reads: CATSDGQGVNQPQHF. The CDR3 nucleotides read TGTGCCACCAGTGACGGGCAGGGGGTAAATCAGCCCCAGCATTTT.

The chain carries TRBV3-1 and TRBJ2-1, with D perhaps matching TRBD1 (5 bases). Trimming took off 4 bases at V and 9 bases at J, with 22 bases between the two ends. Germline loops: CDR1 LGHDT, CDR2 YNNKEL (reference sequence). The CDR3 has 16 amino acids. CDR3 loop: CASSLLRTLGEVEQFF. The CDR3, as DNA: TGTGCCAGCAGCCTCTTACGGACATTAGGCGAGGTTGAGCAGTTCTTC.

The chain couples TRBV2 to TRBJ2-7; 9 bases line up with TRBD2. The length of the CDR3 is 13 residues. Germline V gene sequence: CDR1 SNHLY, CDR2 FYNNEI. V lost 7 bases, J lost 3 bases, and 4 bases stayed unmatched. The CDR3 DNA follows: TGTGCCAGCAATCTAGCGGGGATCTACGAGCAGTACTTC. It is translated as CASNLAGIYEQYF.

The chain combines TRBV10-1 with TRBJ2-3; TRBD2 might be the D (6 bases). This CDR3 comprises 14 residues. Germline V gene data show CDR1 as WNHNN and CDR2 as SYGVQD (reference sequence). V was trimmed by 5 bases and J by 5 bases, leaving 14 bases between them. CDR3 bases: TGCGCCAGCAGTCAGGGACTGCGGGGAGATACGCAGTATTTT. It specifies CASSQGLRGDTQYF.

The gene calls are TRBV7-2 and TRBJ2-1; 15 bases line up with TRBD2. CDR1 is SGHTA, CDR2 FQGNSA, per germline. The CDR3 has 16 amino acids. Trimming at V came to 4 bases and at J to 13 bases, leaving 11 bases not matched to a gene. The CDR3 DNA sequence: TGTGCCAGCAGCTCGGGACTAGCGGGAGGACTGGAGACCCAGTTCTTC. This codes for CASSSGLAGGLETQFF.

The gene calls are TRBV20-1 and TRBJ2-4; 13 bases align to TRBD2. The DNA end lines up better with TRBJ2-5; the J call may be wrong. The CDR3 has 14 amino acids. CDR1 DFQATT and CDR2 SNEGSKA come from the germline V gene (reference sequence). CDR3 bases: TGCAGTGCGAGTGGACTAGCGGGAGAAGAGACCCAGTACTTC. It encodes CSASGLAGEETQYF.

This sequence joins TRBV27 and TRBJ2-7; TRBD1 matches 9 bases. The CDR3 has 14 residues. The V gene end was trimmed by 6 bases and the J gene end by 6 bases; junction bases not matched to a gene: 9. CDR1 and CDR2 (germline): MNHEY, SMNVEV (reference sequence). DNA for the CDR3: TGTGCCAGCAGGCTCGACAGGGGGTGGAGCGAGCAGTACTTC. Amino acids: CASRLDRGWSEQYF.

The chain joins TRBV5-1 to TRBJ2-7; perhaps TRBD2 as D (5 bases). Germline lookup yields CDR1 SGHRS and CDR2 YFSETQ. The CDR3 has 14 amino acids. Trimming shortened V by 0 bases and J by 2 bases, and 9 bases separated the two germline ends. The CDR3 loop reads CASSLVDGTYEQYF. The CDR3 DNA reads TGCGCCAGCAGCTTGGTGGACGGGACCTACGAGCAGTACTTC.

V is TRBV12-3 or TRBV12-4 and J is TRBJ2-7; D uncertain. There are 11 residues in the CDR3. The germline V and J ends were trimmed by 1 base and 11 bases, with 9 bases remaining between them. CDR3: CASSLGTAEYF. CDR3 nucleotide sequence: TGTGCCAGCAGTTTAGGGACGGCCGAGTACTTC.

The chain is built from TRBV7-2 and TRBJ2-6, with TRBD1 matching 9 bases. The germline gives CDR1 SGHTA, CDR2 FQGNSA. This CDR3 spans 17 amino acids. The J segment lost 0 bases and the V segment lost 5 bases, leaving 5 bases of the junction unmatched. The CDR3 sequence is CASSSRTGASGANVLTF. CDR3 in DNA: TGTGCCAGCAGCAGCCGGACAGGGGCCTCTGGGGCCAACGTCCTGACTTTC.